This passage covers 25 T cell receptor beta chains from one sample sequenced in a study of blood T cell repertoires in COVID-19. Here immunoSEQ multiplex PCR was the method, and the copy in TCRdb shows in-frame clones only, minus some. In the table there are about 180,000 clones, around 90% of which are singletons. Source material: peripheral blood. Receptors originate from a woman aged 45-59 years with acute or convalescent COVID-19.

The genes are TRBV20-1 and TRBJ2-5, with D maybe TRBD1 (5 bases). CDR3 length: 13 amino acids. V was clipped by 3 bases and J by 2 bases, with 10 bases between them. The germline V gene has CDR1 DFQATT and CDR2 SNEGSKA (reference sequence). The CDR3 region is CSASGRAQETQYF. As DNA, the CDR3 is TGCAGTGCTAGTGGCAGGGCACAAGAGACCCAGTACTTC.

CDR3 nucleotide sequence: TGTGCCATCAGTGAAGCGGATGGCGCCCCCCGTAGCTATGGCTACACCTTC. Protein: CAISEADGAPRSYGYTF. This sequence joins TRBV10-3 and TRBJ1-2; D remains unclear. The CDR3 spans 17 residues. The V end was cut by 3 bases, the J end by 4 bases, with 21 bases between. CDR1 and CDR2 from the germline V gene are ENHRY and SYGVKD.

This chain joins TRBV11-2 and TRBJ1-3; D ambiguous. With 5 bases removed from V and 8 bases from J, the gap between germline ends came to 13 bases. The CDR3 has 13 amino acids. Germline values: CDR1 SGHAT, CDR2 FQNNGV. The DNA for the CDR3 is TGTGCCAGCAGCCCCACCTCGGGAGACACCATATATTTT. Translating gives CASSPTSGDTIYF. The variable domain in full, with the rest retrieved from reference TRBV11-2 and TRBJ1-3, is EAGVAQSPRYKIIEKRQSVAFWCNPISGHATLYWYQQILGQGPKLLIQFQNNGVVDDSQLPKDRFSAERLKGVDSTLKIQPAKLEDSAVYLCASSPTSGDTIYFGEGSWLTVV.

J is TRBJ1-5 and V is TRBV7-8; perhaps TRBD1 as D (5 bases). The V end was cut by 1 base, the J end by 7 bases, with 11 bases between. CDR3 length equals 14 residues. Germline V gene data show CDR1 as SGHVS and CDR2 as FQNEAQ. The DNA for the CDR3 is TGTGCCAGCAGCTTAGAGGGCAGGGTGCAGCCCCAGCATTTT. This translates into CASSLEGRVQPQHF.

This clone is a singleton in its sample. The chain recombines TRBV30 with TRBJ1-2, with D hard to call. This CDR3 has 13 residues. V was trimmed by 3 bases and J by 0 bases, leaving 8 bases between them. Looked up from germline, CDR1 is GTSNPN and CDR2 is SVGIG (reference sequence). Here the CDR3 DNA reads TGTGCCTGGAGGATACCAGCTAACTATGGCTACACCTTC. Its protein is CAWRIPANYGYTF. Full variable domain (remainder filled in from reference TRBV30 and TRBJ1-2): SQTIHQWPATLVQPVGSPLSLECTVEGTSNPNLYWYRQAAGRGLQLLFYSVGIGQISSEVPQNLSASRPQDRQFILSSKKLLLSDSGFYLCAWRIPANYGYTFGSGTRLTVV.

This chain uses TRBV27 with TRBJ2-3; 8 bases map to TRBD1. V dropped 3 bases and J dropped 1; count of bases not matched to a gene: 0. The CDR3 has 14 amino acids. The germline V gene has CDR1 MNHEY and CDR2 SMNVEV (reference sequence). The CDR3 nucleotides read TGTGCCAGCAGTTTGACAGGGGGCACAGATACGCAGTATTTT. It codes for CASSLTGGTDTQYF.

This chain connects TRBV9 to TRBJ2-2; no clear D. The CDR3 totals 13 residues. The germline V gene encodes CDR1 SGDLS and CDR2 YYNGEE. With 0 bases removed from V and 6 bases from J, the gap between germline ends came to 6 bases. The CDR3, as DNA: TGTGCCAGCAGCGTAGGAGTGGCCGGGGAGCTGTTTTTT. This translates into CASSVGVAGELFF.

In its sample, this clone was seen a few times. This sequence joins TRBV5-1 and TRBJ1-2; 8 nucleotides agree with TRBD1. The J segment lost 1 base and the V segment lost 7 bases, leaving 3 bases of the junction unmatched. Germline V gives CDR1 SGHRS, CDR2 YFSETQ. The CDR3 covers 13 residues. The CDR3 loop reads CASWTGNNYGYTF. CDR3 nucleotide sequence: TGCGCCAGCTGGACAGGGAATAACTATGGCTACACCTTC.

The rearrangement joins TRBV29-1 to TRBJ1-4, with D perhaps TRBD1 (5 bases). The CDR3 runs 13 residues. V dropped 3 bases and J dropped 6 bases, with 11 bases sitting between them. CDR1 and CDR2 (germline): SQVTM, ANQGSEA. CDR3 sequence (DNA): TGCAGCGTTGACGGGGGACTCGATGAAAAACTGTTTTTT. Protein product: CSVDGGLDEKLFF.

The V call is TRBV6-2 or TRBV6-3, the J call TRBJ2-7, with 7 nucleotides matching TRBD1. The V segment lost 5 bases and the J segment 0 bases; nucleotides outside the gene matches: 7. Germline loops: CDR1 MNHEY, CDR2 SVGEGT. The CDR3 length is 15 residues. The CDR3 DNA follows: TGTGCCAGCAGTACTGTGGACAGGTTCTCCTACGAGCAGTACTTC. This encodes CASSTVDRFSYEQYF.

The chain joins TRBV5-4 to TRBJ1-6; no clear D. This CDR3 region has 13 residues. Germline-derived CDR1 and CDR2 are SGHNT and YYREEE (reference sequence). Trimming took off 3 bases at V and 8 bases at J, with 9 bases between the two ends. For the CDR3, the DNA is TGTGCCAGCAGCTCGGTAGCTGATTCACCCCTCCACTTT. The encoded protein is CASSSVADSPLHF.

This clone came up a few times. The CDR3: CASSQPGLVSNEQFF. The CDR3 DNA sequence: TGTGCCAGCAGTCAACCGGGACTAGTCTCCAATGAGCAGTTCTTC. The chain is built from TRBV6-5 and TRBJ2-1, with 8 bases fitting TRBD2. V dropped 5 bases and J dropped 6; count of bases not matched to a gene: 9. Germline V gene data show CDR1 as MNHEY and CDR2 as SVGAGI. The CDR3 is 15 residues long.

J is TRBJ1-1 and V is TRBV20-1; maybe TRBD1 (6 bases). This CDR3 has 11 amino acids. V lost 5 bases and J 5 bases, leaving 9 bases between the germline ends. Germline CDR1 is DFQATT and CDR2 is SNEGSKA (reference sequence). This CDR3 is CSAGRGTEAFF. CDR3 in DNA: TGCAGTGCTGGAAGGGGGACTGAAGCTTTCTTT.

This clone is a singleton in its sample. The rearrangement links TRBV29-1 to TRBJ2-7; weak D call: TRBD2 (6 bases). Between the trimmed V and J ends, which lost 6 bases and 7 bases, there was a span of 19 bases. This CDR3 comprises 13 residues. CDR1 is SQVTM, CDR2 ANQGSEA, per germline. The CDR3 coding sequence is TGCAGCGTCCGAAGTACTAGCTCGCGGGAGCAGTACTTC. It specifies CSVRSTSSREQYF.

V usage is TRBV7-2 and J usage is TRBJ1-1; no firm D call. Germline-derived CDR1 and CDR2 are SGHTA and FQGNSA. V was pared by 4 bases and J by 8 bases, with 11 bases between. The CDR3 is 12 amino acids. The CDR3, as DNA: TGTGCCAGCAGCTCACGGGATGGCGAAGCTTTCTTT. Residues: CASSSRDGEAFF.

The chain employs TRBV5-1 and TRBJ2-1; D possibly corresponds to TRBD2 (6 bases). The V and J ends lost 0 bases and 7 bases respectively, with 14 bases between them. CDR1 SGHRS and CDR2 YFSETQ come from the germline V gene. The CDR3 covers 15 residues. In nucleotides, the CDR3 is TGCGCCAGCAGCTTGGAGGGAGGCAAGGGAAATGAGCAGTTCTTC. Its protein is CASSLEGGKGNEQFF.

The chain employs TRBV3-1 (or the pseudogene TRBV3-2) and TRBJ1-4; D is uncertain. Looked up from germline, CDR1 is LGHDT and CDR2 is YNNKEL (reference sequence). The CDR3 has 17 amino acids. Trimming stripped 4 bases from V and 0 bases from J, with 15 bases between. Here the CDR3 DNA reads TGTGCCAGCAGCCTTTCTCAGGACTCTCCAACTAATGAAAAACTGTTTTTT. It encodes CASSLSQDSPTNEKLFF.

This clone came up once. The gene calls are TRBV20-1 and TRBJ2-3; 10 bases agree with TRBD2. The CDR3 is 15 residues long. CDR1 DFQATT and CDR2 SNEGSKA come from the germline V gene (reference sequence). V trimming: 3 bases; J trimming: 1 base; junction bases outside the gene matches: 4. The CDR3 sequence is CSASGAGGGTDTQYF. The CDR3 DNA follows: TGCAGTGCTAGTGGAGCGGGGGGGGGCACAGATACGCAGTATTTT.

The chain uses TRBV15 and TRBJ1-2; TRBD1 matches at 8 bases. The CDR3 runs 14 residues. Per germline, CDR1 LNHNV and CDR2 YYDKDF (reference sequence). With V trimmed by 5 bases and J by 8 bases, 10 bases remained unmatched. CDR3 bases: TGTGCCACCAGCCCACCCCAGGGGGCCCGAGGCTACACCTTC. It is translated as CATSPPQGARGYTF.

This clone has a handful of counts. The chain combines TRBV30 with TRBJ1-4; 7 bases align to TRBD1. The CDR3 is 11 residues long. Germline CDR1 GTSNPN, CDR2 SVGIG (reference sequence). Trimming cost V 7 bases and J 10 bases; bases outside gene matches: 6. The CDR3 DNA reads TGTGCCTCCGGACAGGCAGGAAAACTGTTTTTT. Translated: CASGQAGKLFF.

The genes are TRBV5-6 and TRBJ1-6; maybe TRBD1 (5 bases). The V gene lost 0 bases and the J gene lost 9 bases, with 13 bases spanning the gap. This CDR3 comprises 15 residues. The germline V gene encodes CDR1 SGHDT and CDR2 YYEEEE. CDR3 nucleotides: TGTGCCAGCAGCTTGGGGGTCAGGGAAGGTTCACCCCTCCACTTT. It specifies CASSLGVREGSPLHF.

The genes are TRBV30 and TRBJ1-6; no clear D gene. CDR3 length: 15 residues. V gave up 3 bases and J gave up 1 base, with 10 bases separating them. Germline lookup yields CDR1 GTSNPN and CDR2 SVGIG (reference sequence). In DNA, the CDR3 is TGTGCCTGGAGGTCCGGGGAATCCTATAATTCACCCCTCCACTTT. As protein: CAWRSGESYNSPLHF.

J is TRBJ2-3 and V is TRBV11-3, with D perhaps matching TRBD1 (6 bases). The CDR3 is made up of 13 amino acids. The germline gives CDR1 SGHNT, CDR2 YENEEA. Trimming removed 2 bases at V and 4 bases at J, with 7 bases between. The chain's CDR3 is CASSLQGSDTQYF. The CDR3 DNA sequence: TGTGCCAGCAGCTTACAGGGGTCAGATACGCAGTATTTT. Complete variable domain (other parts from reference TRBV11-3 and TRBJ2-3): EAGVVQSPRYKIIEKKQPVAFWCNPISGHNTLYWYLQNLGQGPELLIRYENEEAVDDSQLPKDRFSAERLKGVDSTLKIQPAELGDSAVYLCASSLQGSDTQYFGPGTRLTVL.

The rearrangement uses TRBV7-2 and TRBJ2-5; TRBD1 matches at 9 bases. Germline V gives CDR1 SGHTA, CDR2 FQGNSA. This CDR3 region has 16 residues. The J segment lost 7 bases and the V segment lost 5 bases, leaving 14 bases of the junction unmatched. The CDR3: CASSIITGGLKRTQYF. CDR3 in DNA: TGTGCCAGCAGCATTATTACAGGGGGCCTGAAACGGACCCAGTACTTC.

The CDR3 sequence is CASSLSPTYEQYF. DNA for the CDR3: TGTGCCAGCAGTTTATCCCCTACCTACGAGCAGTACTTC. The chain uses TRBV28 and TRBJ2-7; D is ambiguous. V lost 1 base and J lost 2, with 6 bases in between. The germline CDR1 and CDR2 sequences are MDHEN and SYDVKM. The CDR3 covers 13 residues.